This TCR beta chain was documented in a study of blood T cell repertoires in COVID-19. Study-wide context: There were acute and convalescent COVID-19 samples, and they came from the United States, Italy and Spain.

The CDR3 length is 15 residues. The V gene end was trimmed by 6 bases and the J gene end by 2 bases; junction bases not matched to a gene: 7. Looked up from germline, CDR1 is MNHNY and CDR2 is SVGAGI (reference sequence). In the study's own analysis: Estimation of nucleated cell counts was performed using reference gene primer amplification. Measured with immunoSEQ multiplex PCR; TCRdb has only the in-frame clones, and not every one. V, J and clone size were drawn from that table, and D and trimming were deduced from the DNA. The sample consists of some 220,000 clones, approximately 80% of them appearing once.

The chain is built from TRBV6-6 and TRBJ2-3, with 8 positions matching TRBD2. Sequencing was carried out using peripheral blood. The TCR was taken from a woman at least 80 years old with active or convalescent COVID-19. DNA of the CDR3: TGTGCCAGCAGAACCGGACTAGCCTACACAGATACGCAGTATTTT. Its translation is CASRTGLAYTDTQYF.